Below are 5 T cell receptor beta chains sequenced from a single sample in a study of T-cell memory formation after mild COVID-19. In TCRdb, the 5' RACE reads were re-called with MiXCR into one record per CDR3 protein. The table records about 290,000 distinct CDR3 sequences, approximately 16% of them present only once. Sequences were obtained from PBMCs or a T cell subset sorted from them (not recorded which). The receptors derive from a man aged 18 to 29 who had mild COVID-19 (a few samples of this study predate the infection). Cell type and time point are not known.

This clonotype was recorded a few times. The rearrangement uses TRBV7-6 and TRBJ2-2; D not resolved. The CDR3 totals 17 residues. Deletions cut 1 base from V and 3 bases from J, with 15 bases between. The germline V gene encodes CDR1 SGHVS and CDR2 FNYEAQ. The CDR3 DNA sequence: TGTGCCAGCAGCTTAGAAGGTCAGCCTAGAGACACCGGGGAGCTGTTTTTT. Translation: CASSLEGQPRDTGELFF.

This clonotype was counted only a few times. The genes are TRBV3-1 and TRBJ2-7; D possibly uses TRBD1 or TRBD2 (5 bases each). Germline values: CDR1 LGHDT, CDR2 YNNKEL (reference sequence). CDR3 length: 15 amino acids. V lost 4 bases and J lost 2, with 15 bases in between. CDR3 sequence (DNA): TGTGCCAGCAGCCCGAGTGGGGGTCCCACCTACGAGCAGTACTTC. This sequence encodes CASSPSGGPTYEQYF.

This clonotype was seen repeatedly, ten times or more. This chain links TRBV29-1 with TRBJ2-1; TRBD2 might be the D (6 bases). Germline V gene data show CDR1 as SQVTM and CDR2 as ANQGSEA. Trimming left V 7 bases short and J 0 bases short, with 13 bases between. The CDR3 sequence is 14 residues long. The CDR3 region has the DNA TGCAGCGACGCGCGGGGTACCTCCTACAATGAGCAGTTCTTC. It encodes CSDARGTSYNEQFF.

The chain couples TRBV10-3 to TRBJ1-6; possible D gene TRBD1, 6 bases. V dropped 4 bases and J dropped 2 bases, with 9 bases sitting between them. The CDR3 totals 15 residues. Germline V CDR1 and CDR2: ENHRY, SYGVKD. The CDR3 protein is CAISGGGTYNSPLHF. DNA for the CDR3: TGTGCCATCAGTGGAGGGGGAACCTATAATTCACCCCTCCACTTT.

This clonotype was recorded many times. This chain joins TRBV5-1 and TRBJ2-7; TRBD1 aligns across 10 bases. Germline V CDR1 and CDR2: SGHRS, YFSETQ. Trimming took 7 bases from V and 3 from J; bases not matched to a gene: 7. The CDR3 runs 14 residues. This chain's CDR3 is CASVRDRGNYEQYF. CDR3 bases: TGCGCCAGCGTCCGGGACAGGGGAAACTACGAGCAGTACTTC.